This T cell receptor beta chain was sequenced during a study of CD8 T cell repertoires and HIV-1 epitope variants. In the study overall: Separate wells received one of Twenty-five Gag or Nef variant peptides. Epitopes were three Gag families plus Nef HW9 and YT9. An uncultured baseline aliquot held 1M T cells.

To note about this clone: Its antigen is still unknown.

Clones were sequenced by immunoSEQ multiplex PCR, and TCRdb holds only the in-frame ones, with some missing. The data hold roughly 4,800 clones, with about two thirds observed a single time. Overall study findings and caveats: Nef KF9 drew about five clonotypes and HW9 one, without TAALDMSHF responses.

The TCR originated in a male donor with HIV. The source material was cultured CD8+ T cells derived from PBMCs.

CDR3 bases: TGTGCCAGCAGTTTCCCTAGGATGGGAGGGCCGATTGAGCAGTTCTTC. This codes for CASSFPRMGGPIEQFF. The chain uses TRBV28 and TRBJ2-1; 7 bases fit TRBD2. The V and J ends lost 3 bases and 9 bases, in that order; junction bases with no gene match: 14. Germline V gives CDR1 MDHEN, CDR2 SYDVKM. There are 16 residues in the CDR3.